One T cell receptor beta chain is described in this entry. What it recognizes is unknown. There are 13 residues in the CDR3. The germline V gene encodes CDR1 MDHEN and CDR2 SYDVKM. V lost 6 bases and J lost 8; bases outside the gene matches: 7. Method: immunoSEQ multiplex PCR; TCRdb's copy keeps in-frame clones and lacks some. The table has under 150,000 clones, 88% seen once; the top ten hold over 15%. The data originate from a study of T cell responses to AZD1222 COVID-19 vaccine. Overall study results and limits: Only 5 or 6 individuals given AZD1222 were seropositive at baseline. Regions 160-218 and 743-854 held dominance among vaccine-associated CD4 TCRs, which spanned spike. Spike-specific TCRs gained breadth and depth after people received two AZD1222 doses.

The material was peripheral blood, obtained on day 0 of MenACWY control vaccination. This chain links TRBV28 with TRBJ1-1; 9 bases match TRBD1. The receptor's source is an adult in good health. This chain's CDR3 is CASRRSGTGEAFF. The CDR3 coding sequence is TGTGCCAGCAGACGATCCGGGACAGGGGAAGCTTTCTTT.